One and the same sample provided the 7 T cell receptor beta chains below, sequenced in a study of shared clonotypes between healthy human individuals. Method: immunoSEQ multiplex PCR; TCRdb's copy keeps in-frame clones and lacks some. Of about 510,000 clones in the sample, less than 96% were seen once. The sequencing input was naive CD4+ T cells sorted from blood. Subset indicated: CD45RA+ positively selected. The receptor source for this set is a woman aged 30 to 39 in good health.

The rearrangement uses TRBV19 and TRBJ2-5; TRBD1 or TRBD2 may be the D gene (6 bases each). CDR1 is LNHDA, CDR2 SQIVND, per germline (reference sequence). V was pared by 6 bases and J by 4 bases, with 18 bases between. This CDR3 is built from 15 residues. The CDR3 DNA is TGTGCCAGTAGCCGGGTGGGGGGCGCCTTAGAGACCCAGTACTTC. The encoded protein is CASSRVGGALETQYF. Looking up the rest from reference TRBV19 and TRBJ2-5 gives the full variable domain: DGGITQSPKYLFRKEGQNVTLSCEQNLNHDAMYWYRQDPGQGLRLIYYSQIVNDFQKGDIAEGYSVSREKKESFPLTVTSAQKNPTAFYLCASSRVGGALETQYFGPGTRLLVL.

The V gene is TRBV10-3, the J gene TRBJ2-5; TRBD2 might be the D (6 bases). The DNA end favors TRBJ2-7, so the J call may be wrong. From germline, CDR1 is ENHRY and CDR2 SYGVKD. This CDR3 is built from 15 residues. CDR3 amino acids: CAISSRGLLKNEQYF. The CDR3 DNA sequence: TGTGCCATCAGTTCGCGGGGCTTGCTTAAGAACGAGCAGTACTTC.

V gene TRBV6-5 combines with J gene TRBJ1-2; a possible D gene is TRBD1 (6 bases). Deletions cut 0 bases from V and 0 bases from J, with 11 bases between. Germline values: CDR1 MNHEY, CDR2 SVGAGI. This CDR3 region has 16 residues. DNA for the CDR3: TGTGCCAGCAGTTACTCCTACAGGGCGGCTAACTATGGCTACACCTTC. This gives the protein CASSYSYRAANYGYTF.

This clone was detected a few times. The rearrangement joins TRBV7-6 to TRBJ2-7; 9 bases map to TRBD1. V shed 5 bases, J shed 3 bases, and the junction held 8 bases outside the gene matches. Germline CDR1 is SGHVS and CDR2 is FNYEAQ. The CDR3 runs to 15 residues. CDR3 in DNA: TGTGCCAGCAGCCCTGGACAGGGGAGAAGCTACGAGCAGTACTTC. This encodes CASSPGQGRSYEQYF.

The chain recombines TRBV7-9 with TRBJ2-6; D is possibly TRBD1 (5 bases). V lost 3 bases and J 0 bases, leaving 12 bases between the germline ends. This CDR3 is built from 17 residues. Looked up from germline, CDR1 is SEHNR and CDR2 is FQNEAQ (reference sequence). For the CDR3, the DNA is TGTGCCAGCAGCTTGCAGGGCGTAAACTCTGGGGCCAACGTCCTGACTTTC. Protein sequence: CASSLQGVNSGANVLTF.

Written as DNA, the CDR3 is TGTGCCAGCAGTGACTGGACTAGCGGTACCAAGCAGTACTTC. It codes for CASSDWTSGTKQYF. The chain links TRBV2 to TRBJ2-7, with 10 bases fitting TRBD2. There are 14 residues in the CDR3. The germline CDR1 and CDR2 sequences are SNHLY and FYNNEI. After removal of 3 bases from V and 8 bases from J, the junction contained 7 bases not matched to a gene.

The chain is built from TRBV28 and TRBJ1-2; unclear D gene. Germline-derived CDR1 and CDR2 are MDHEN and SYDVKM. The CDR3 has 14 amino acids. V gave up 6 bases and J gave up 1 base, with 12 bases separating them. CDR3 DNA sequence: TGTGCCAGCAGCCCCCCGGAGTTTAACTATGGCTACACCTTC. As protein: CASSPPEFNYGYTF.